These 23 T cell receptor beta chains share one sample of origin, sequenced in a study of cytomegalovirus exposure and HLA in healthy donors. PCR was performed using 60 Vbeta and 13 Jbeta primers. Sequencing used immunoSEQ multiplex PCR; TCRdb keeps in-frame clones, though not all of them. Of about 170,000 clones in the sample, about three quarters were seen once. Material: PBMCs. All receptors derive from a female donor in good health and CMV-seronegative.

The CDR3 is CASSQVGQGSGANVLTF. The CDR3, as DNA: TGCGCCAGCAGCCAAGTGGGACAGGGGTCCGGGGCCAACGTCCTGACTTTC. The chain uses TRBV4-3 and TRBJ2-6; 10 bases line up with TRBD1. Germline V CDR1 and CDR2: LGHNA, YSLEER. This CDR3 is built from 17 residues. V shed 1 base, J shed 4 bases, and the junction held 4 bases outside the gene matches.

This chain connects TRBV27 to TRBJ1-2; D is unresolved. The CDR3 runs to 13 residues. V lost 4 bases and J 4 bases, leaving 10 bases between the germline ends. CDR1 and CDR2 from the germline V gene are MNHEY and SMNVEV (reference sequence). The CDR3 sequence is CASSSGGAYGYTF. In nucleotides, the CDR3 is TGTGCCAGCAGTTCCGGCGGAGCCTATGGCTACACCTTC.

The chain has TRBV27 and TRBJ1-5; D remains unclear. Germline assignment: CDR1 MNHEY and CDR2 SMNVEV (reference sequence). The CDR3 spans 17 residues. V was trimmed by 6 bases and J by 0 bases, leaving 18 bases between them. This CDR3 is CASSPFSRRYSNQPQHF. DNA for the CDR3: TGTGCCAGCAGCCCCTTCTCGAGGAGATATAGCAATCAGCCCCAGCATTTT.

In this sample, this clone turned up a few times. This rearrangement joins TRBV6-4 to TRBJ2-2; 7 bases match TRBD2. In germline, CDR1 is MRHNA, CDR2 SNTAGT. V shed 2 bases and J 4 bases; nucleotides not matched to a gene: 4. CDR3 length: 15 residues. The CDR3 nucleotides read TGTGCCAGCAGTGACGCGGGGGTCGGCACCGGGGAGCTGTTTTTT. Protein sequence: CASSDAGVGTGELFF.

The chain is built from TRBV4-3 and TRBJ1-1, with 7 bases matching TRBD1. Trimming cost V 0 bases and J 4 bases; bases outside gene matches: 5. Germline CDR1 LGHNA, CDR2 YSLEER. The CDR3 is made up of 15 amino acids. CDR3 loop: CASSQEWGDSTEAFF. The CDR3 DNA is TGCGCCAGCAGCCAAGAATGGGGGGACAGCACTGAAGCTTTCTTT.

This clone was recorded only once. This chain links TRBV6-5 with TRBJ1-4; D ambiguous. The length of the CDR3 is 14 residues. V was trimmed by 6 bases and J by 7 bases, leaving 15 bases between them. Germline CDR1 is MNHEY and CDR2 is SVGAGI. CDR3 sequence: CASSLGEVGEKLFF. The CDR3 bases are TGTGCCAGCAGCCTAGGAGAGGTCGGTGAAAAACTGTTTTTT.

The chain has TRBV4-3 and TRBJ2-1, with 9 bases that match TRBD2. J gave up 4 bases and V 0 bases, and 13 bases lay outside the gene matches. CDR3 length: 19 amino acids. Germline CDR1 LGHNA, CDR2 YSLEER. As DNA, the CDR3 is TGCGCCAGCAGCCAAGATCGTCAGCGGGGGGCCTTCCCTTACAATGAGCAGTTCTTC. Translation: CASSQDRQRGAFPYNEQFF.

This chain joins TRBV6-5 and TRBJ2-1; 14 bases align to TRBD2. The V gene's germline CDR1 is MNHEY and CDR2 SVGAGI. This CDR3 has 16 amino acids. V dropped 0 bases and J dropped 9; count of bases not matched to a gene: 4. The CDR3 loop is CASSYSGTSGSGEQFF. CDR3 in DNA: TGTGCCAGCAGTTACTCAGGGACTAGCGGGAGTGGTGAGCAGTTCTTC.

The sample holds a few counts of this clone. The rearrangement uses TRBV9 and TRBJ1-2; D gene uncertain. The germline gives CDR1 SGDLS, CDR2 YYNGEE. V was trimmed by 4 bases and J by 4 bases, leaving 8 bases between them. This CDR3 has 12 residues. CDR3 nucleotides: TGTGCCAGCAGCCCACACCTCTATGGCTACACCTTC. Its protein product is CASSPHLYGYTF.

This chain joins TRBV7-6 and TRBJ2-3; 14 bases line up with TRBD2. J was trimmed by 0 bases and V by 5 bases; bases with no gene match: 7. This CDR3 region has 18 residues. Germline values: CDR1 SGHVS, CDR2 FNYEAQ. The DNA of the CDR3 is TGTGCCAGCAGCGTGGGACTAGCGGGAGCTTTGAGCACAGATACGCAGTATTTT. Residues: CASSVGLAGALSTDTQYF.

The V call is TRBV5-6, the J call TRBJ2-3, with 8 positions matching TRBD1. Germline lookup yields CDR1 SGHDT and CDR2 YYEEEE. CDR3 size: 15 residues. Unmatched junction bases numbered 4, after V lost 1 base and J lost 3 bases. CDR3 sequence reads: CASSLRTGMTDTQYF. In DNA form, the CDR3 reads TGTGCCAGCAGCTTGAGGACAGGGATGACAGATACGCAGTATTTT. The entire variable domain, with the rest obtained from reference TRBV5-6 and TRBJ2-3, is as follows: DAGVTQSPTHLIKTRGQQVTLRCSPKSGHDTVSWYQQALGQGPQFIFQYYEEEERQRGNFPDRFSGHQFPNYSSELNVNALLLGDSALYLCASSLRTGMTDTQYFGPGTRLTVL.

The chain couples TRBV5-1 to TRBJ1-1; TRBD1 matches at 7 bases. V dropped 6 bases and J dropped 8; count of bases not matched to a gene: 7. The germline CDR1 and CDR2 sequences are SGHRS and YFSETQ. This CDR3 has 12 residues. The CDR3 sequence is CASNPRTGEAFF. The CDR3 region has the DNA TGCGCCAGCAATCCACGGACAGGCGAAGCTTTCTTT.

This sequence joins TRBV28 and TRBJ1-1; a weak D match, TRBD1 (6 bases). V was trimmed by 6 bases and J by 0 bases, leaving 11 bases between them. The CDR3 runs to 14 residues. The germline V gene has CDR1 MDHEN and CDR2 SYDVKM. In DNA, the CDR3 is TGTGCCAGCAGGGAGACAGGATTGAACACTGAAGCTTTCTTT. This gives the protein CASRETGLNTEAFF.

As for this clone: One end of the junction does not line up with germline, which may come from a read error. This chain uses TRBV25-1 with TRBJ1-1, with D possibly TRBD1 on 6 matching bases. The CDR3 has 13 residues. From germline, CDR1 is MGHDK and CDR2 SYGVNS. This chain's CDR3 is CASSVGGAGERIF. The CDR3 DNA follows: TGTGCCAGCAGTGTAGGGGGGGCAGGGGAGAGGATCTTT. The whole variable domain, filled in from reference TRBV25-1 and TRBJ1-1, reads EADIYQTPRYLVIGTGKKITLECSQTMGHDKMYWYQQDPGMELHLIHYSYGVNSTEKGDLSSESTVSRIRTEHFPLTLESARPSHTSQYLCASSVGGAGERIFGQGTRLTVV.

This clone was detected only a few times. The gene calls are TRBV6-5 and TRBJ1-3; D gene ambiguous. This CDR3 has 12 residues. V was shortened by 7 bases and J by 0 bases, with 4 bases between the two germline ends. Germline lookup yields CDR1 MNHEY and CDR2 SVGAGI. The CDR3 DNA follows: TGTGCCAGCACCAACTCTGGAAACACCATATATTTT. It codes for CASTNSGNTIYF.

The chain uses TRBV9 and TRBJ2-7; 11 nucleotides agree with TRBD2. V was clipped by 2 bases and J by 3 bases; unmatched bases: 13. Germline V gene lookup returns CDR1 SGDLS and CDR2 YYNGEE. There are 18 residues in the CDR3. CDR3 sequence: CASSVREYLTSGDYEQYF. In nucleotides, the CDR3 is TGTGCCAGCAGCGTGAGGGAATACTTGACTAGCGGGGACTACGAGCAGTACTTC.

This chain joins TRBV4-1 and TRBJ1-4, with 12 bases lining up with TRBD1. Germline CDR1 is MGHRA and CDR2 is YSYEKL. The CDR3 consists of 19 residues. The ends lost 1 base at V and 7 bases at J; junction bases unmatched: 13. The CDR3 sequence: CASSQGPGQGASIGEKLFF. In DNA, the CDR3 is TGCGCCAGCAGCCAAGGGCCGGGACAGGGGGCTTCCATAGGTGAAAAACTGTTTTTT.

This chain uses TRBV28 with TRBJ2-3; TRBD2 agrees at 8 bases. There are 12 residues in the CDR3. In germline, CDR1 is MDHEN, CDR2 SYDVKM. With V trimmed by 10 bases and J by 13 bases, 13 bases remained unmatched. CDR3 in amino acids: CAKIIAGIIKYF. CDR3 sequence (DNA): TGTGCCAAGATAATAGCGGGAATTATTAAGTATTTT.

CDR3 loop: CASSTGTGLEQYF. The DNA of the CDR3 is TGCGCCAGCAGCACCGGGACAGGGCTAGAGCAGTACTTC. The chain couples TRBV10-2 to TRBJ2-7; 9 positions agree with TRBD1. V lost 6 bases, J lost 7 bases, and 7 bases stayed unmatched. The CDR3 spans 13 residues. Looked up from germline, CDR1 is WSHSY and CDR2 is SAAADI.

This clone was recorded once. This chain joins TRBV27 and TRBJ2-7; D is possibly TRBD2 (5 bases). Germline V CDR1 and CDR2: MNHEY, SMNVEV (reference sequence). Trimming removed 4 bases from V and 5 bases from J, with 24 bases in between. This CDR3 region has 17 residues. The CDR3 loop is CASSSTPLKRTANEQYF. DNA for the CDR3: TGTGCCAGCAGTTCTACCCCACTAAAGCGGACGGCTAACGAGCAGTACTTC.

This chain links TRBV5-1 with TRBJ2-2, with 7 bases fitting TRBD2. Trimming removed 5 bases from V and 6 bases from J; junction bases left unmatched: 10. This CDR3 region has 15 residues. CDR1 is SGHRS and CDR2 is YFSETQ in the germline V gene. CDR3 in amino acids: CASRGGTSSSGELFF. CDR3 sequence (DNA): TGCGCCAGCAGGGGGGGGACCAGCTCCTCCGGGGAGCTGTTTTTT.

This chain joins TRBV30 and TRBJ1-2; D is ambiguous. The germline V gene has CDR1 GTSNPN and CDR2 SVGIG (reference sequence). Trimming stripped 2 bases from V and 4 bases from J, with 20 bases between. This CDR3 spans 16 amino acids. The CDR3 nucleotides are TGTGCCTGGAGTCTAGCTGGGTTACACCTTTTCTATGGCTACACCTTC. Its protein is CAWSLAGLHLFYGYTF.

The rearrangement links TRBV7-2 to TRBJ1-5; perhaps TRBD1 as D (6 bases). The CDR3 length is 15 residues. From germline, CDR1 is SGHTA and CDR2 FQGNSA. V was pared by 1 base and J by 1 base, with 8 bases between. The CDR3 nucleotides are TGTGCCAGCAGCTTAGAGGGGGAGAGCAATCAGCCCCAGCATTTT. Translation: CASSLEGESNQPQHF.